The 21 T cell receptor beta chains below all came from one sample that was sequenced in a study of cytomegalovirus exposure and HLA in healthy donors. PCR involved 60 Vbeta and 13 Jbeta primers. TCRdb's copy holds only in-frame clones and misses some; the assay was immunoSEQ multiplex PCR. This table has 100,000 to 120,000 clones, 65% to 80% appearing once. The sample was PBMCs. The receptors were sampled from a woman aged 55-70 years in good health and CMV-seropositive.

The V gene is TRBV18, the J gene TRBJ2-5; a weak D match, TRBD1 (5 bases). This CDR3 has 12 amino acids. V was cut by 1 base and J by 5 bases, with 5 bases left in between. Germline CDR1 reads KGHSH; CDR2 reads LQKENI. The CDR3 nucleotides are TGTGCCAGCTCACCACAGGGGGAGACCCAGTACTTC. Protein sequence: CASSPQGETQYF.

The chain has TRBV5-1 and TRBJ2-2, with D unclear. The germline V gene encodes CDR1 SGHRS and CDR2 YFSETQ. Trimming removed 0 bases from V and 1 base from J, with 7 bases in between. This CDR3 has 15 residues. This chain's CDR3 is CASSLESVNTGELFF. CDR3 in DNA: TGCGCCAGCAGCTTGGAGTCAGTGAACACCGGGGAGCTGTTTTTT.

The V call is TRBV5-6, the J call TRBJ1-1; D ambiguous. The CDR3 contains 14 residues. Trimming stripped 1 base from V and 4 bases from J, with 11 bases between. CDR1 and CDR2 (germline): SGHDT, YYEEEE. The CDR3 DNA reads TGTGCCAGCAGCTTGATTTCGTCCGGCACTGAAGCTTTCTTT. Translation: CASSLISSGTEAFF.

The chain couples TRBV19 to TRBJ2-1; D ambiguous. V was cut by 10 bases and J by 0 bases, with 10 bases left in between. The germline gives CDR1 LNHDA, CDR2 SQIVND (reference sequence). The CDR3 spans 13 residues. CDR3: CATFDSSYNEQFF. In DNA form, the CDR3 reads TGTGCCACCTTCGATAGCTCCTACAATGAGCAGTTCTTC. Combining the CDR3 with reference TRBV19 and TRBJ2-1 gives the whole variable domain DGGITQSPKYLFRKEGQNVTLSCEQNLNHDAMYWYRQDPGQGLRLIYYSQIVNDFQKGDIAEGYSVSREKKESFPLTVTSAQKNPTAFYLCATFDSSYNEQFFGPGTRLTVL.

The chain employs TRBV19 and TRBJ1-5; TRBD1 aligns across 8 bases. Trimming removed 9 bases from V and 7 bases from J; junction bases left unmatched: 11. The CDR3 consists of 14 residues. Germline V gene lookup returns CDR1 LNHDA and CDR2 SQIVND (reference sequence). As DNA, the CDR3 is TGTGCCAGAGAACGGACAGGGCTGGAGCAGCCCCAGCATTTT. Its protein is CARERTGLEQPQHF.

This clone has only a few counts. The chain employs TRBV18 and TRBJ1-1, with 7 bases that match TRBD1. The CDR3 consists of 14 residues. Losses at the gene ends were 5 bases for V and 5 bases for J; bases not matched to a gene: 8. From germline, CDR1 is KGHSH and CDR2 LQKENI. The CDR3 region is CASSATGAGTEAFF. The DNA of the CDR3 is TGTGCCAGCTCAGCTACAGGGGCTGGAACTGAAGCTTTCTTT.

The chain combines TRBV28 with TRBJ1-1; possible D gene TRBD1, 5 bases. V dropped 2 bases and J dropped 3 bases, with 10 bases sitting between them. CDR3 length: 14 amino acids. The germline gives CDR1 MDHEN, CDR2 SYDVKM. This CDR3 is CASSLQGGYTEAFF. The CDR3 nucleotides are TGTGCCAGCAGTTTACAGGGAGGGTACACTGAAGCTTTCTTT. Complete variable domain (other parts from reference TRBV28 and TRBJ1-1): DVKVTQSSRYLVKRTGEKVFLECVQDMDHENMFWYRQDPGLGLRLIYFSYDVKMKEKGDIPEGYSVSREKKERFSLILESASTNQTSMYLCASSLQGGYTEAFFGQGTRLTVV.

Written as DNA, the CDR3 is TGTGCCAGCAGTTTTAGCGGGAGCTCCTACGAGCAGTACTTC. It is translated as CASSFSGSSYEQYF. The rearrangement uses TRBV28 and TRBJ2-7, with 9 bases identical to TRBD2. The CDR3 totals 14 residues. Germline V gives CDR1 MDHEN, CDR2 SYDVKM. V was clipped by 3 bases and J by 0 bases; unmatched bases: 0.

The chain recombines TRBV5-3 with TRBJ2-1, with 7 bases aligning to TRBD1. TRBV5-3 is filed as an ORF, its function uncertain. V shed 4 bases, J shed 9 bases, and the junction held 7 bases outside the gene matches. This CDR3 spans 13 amino acids. The CDR3 loop reads CARSAGTECEQFF. The CDR3 nucleotides are TGTGCCAGAAGCGCCGGGACAGAGTGTGAGCAGTTCTTC.

The rearrangement uses TRBV4-2 and TRBJ2-2, with D possibly matching TRBD2 (6 bases). There are 14 residues in the CDR3. V lost 2 bases to trimming and J lost 5 bases, with 9 bases between them. From germline, CDR1 is LGHNA and CDR2 YNFKEQ. The CDR3 DNA reads TGTGCCAGCAGCCAACCCAGCGGGACCGGGGAGCTGTTTTTT. Translated, it gives CASSQPSGTGELFF.

This chain links TRBV14 with TRBJ2-1, with 11 nucleotides matching TRBD2. The CDR3 sequence is 14 residues long. Per germline, CDR1 SGHDN and CDR2 FVKESK. After removal of 4 bases from V and 7 bases from J, the junction contained 3 bases not matched to a gene. This CDR3 is CASSLRLAGNEQFF. The CDR3 DNA reads as TGTGCCAGCAGCCTTCGACTAGCGGGGAATGAGCAGTTCTTC.

Concerning this clone itself: The junction shows a germline mismatch at one end, possibly a read error. The chain has TRBV7-7 and TRBJ1-1; D is ambiguous. Germline CDR1 and CDR2: SSHAT and FNYEAQ (reference sequence). The CDR3 extends over 13 amino acids. The CDR3 bases are TGTGCTAGCAGCCTTCAGGCTGACACTGAAGCTTTCTTT. Its translation: CASSLQADTEAFF. Full variable domain (remainder filled in from reference TRBV7-7 and TRBJ1-1): GAGVSQSPRYKVTKRGQDVTLRCDPISSHATLYWYQQALGQGPEFLTYFNYEAQPDKSGLPSDRFSAERPEGSISTLTIQRTEQRDSAMYRCASSLQADTEAFFGQGTRLTVV.

V usage is TRBV5-5 and J usage is TRBJ1-1; the D gene is possibly TRBD1 (5 bases). V lost 3 bases to trimming and J lost 1 base, with 10 bases between them. The CDR3 is 14 residues long. CDR1 and CDR2 from the germline V gene are SGHKS and YYEKEE (reference sequence). The CDR3 is CASSSQTENTEAFF. Written as DNA, the CDR3 is TGTGCCAGCAGCTCTCAGACAGAGAACACTGAAGCTTTCTTT.

The V and J genes are TRBV28 and TRBJ1-1; D is unclear. The CDR3 is 12 amino acids. With 4 bases removed from V and 4 bases from J, the gap between germline ends came to 7 bases. The germline CDR1 and CDR2 sequences are MDHEN and SYDVKM. CDR3 residues: CASSWAFTEAFF. The CDR3 nucleotides are TGTGCCAGCAGTTGGGCATTCACTGAAGCTTTCTTT.

This chain joins TRBV5-1 and TRBJ1-2; 7 bases are shared with TRBD1. The CDR3 consists of 13 residues. V was clipped by 5 bases and J by 6 bases; unmatched bases: 7. Germline V gene lookup returns CDR1 SGHRS and CDR2 YFSETQ. As DNA, the CDR3 is TGCGCCAGCAGTCAAACAGGGGTACATGGCTACACCTTC. Protein product: CASSQTGVHGYTF.

There are a few counts of this clone. The chain has TRBV5-1 and TRBJ1-3, with D possibly being TRBD1 (6 bases). Germline V gene sequence: CDR1 SGHRS, CDR2 YFSETQ. This CDR3 region has 15 residues. V lost 7 bases, J lost 5 bases, and 19 bases lay in between. As DNA, the CDR3 is TGCGCCAGCTCTCCAGGGGCAAGTGATAGAAACACCATATATTTT. Translating it yields CASSPGASDRNTIYF.

This chain joins TRBV18 and TRBJ2-1, with TRBD2 matching over 10 bases. Germline loops: CDR1 KGHSH, CDR2 LQKENI. The CDR3 totals 15 residues. V dropped 6 bases and J dropped 9; count of bases not matched to a gene: 11. This chain's CDR3 is CASSRASGSIGEQFF. The CDR3 bases are TGTGCCAGCTCGCGGGCTAGCGGGAGTATCGGTGAGCAGTTCTTC.

The J gene is TRBJ2-2, the V gene TRBV2, with a possible D match to TRBD2 (6 bases). Germline V gene lookup returns CDR1 SNHLY and CDR2 FYNNEI. V gave up 8 bases and J gave up 1 base, with 11 bases separating them. The CDR3 runs to 14 residues. CDR3 nucleotide sequence: TGTGCCAGCTTCCGGGAGAGGAACACCGGGGAGCTGTTTTTT. This gives the protein CASFRERNTGELFF. Complete variable domain (other parts from reference TRBV2 and TRBJ2-2): EPEVTQTPSHQVTQMGQEVILRCVPISNHLYFYWYRQILGQKVEFLVSFYNNEISEKSEIFDDQFSVERPDGSNFTLKIRSTKLEDSAMYFCASFRERNTGELFFGEGSRLTVL.

A few counts support this clone. The CDR3 sequence is CASSRTGMGTEAFF. Written as DNA, the CDR3 is TGCGCCAGCAGTCGAACAGGGATGGGCACTGAAGCTTTCTTT. The chain is built from TRBV4-1 and TRBJ1-1; tentatively, D is TRBD1 (6 bases). Germline CDR1 reads MGHRA; CDR2 reads YSYEKL. Trimming took 6 bases from V and 4 from J, leaving 15 bases between them. CDR3 length: 14 residues.

V gene TRBV28 combines with J gene TRBJ1-6, with 8 positions matching TRBD1. V was clipped by 3 bases and J by 7 bases; unmatched bases: 8. This CDR3 has 16 amino acids. Per the germline V gene, CDR1 is MDHEN and CDR2 is SYDVKM. Here the CDR3 reads CASSFLDRGVNSPLHF. The CDR3 nucleotides are TGTGCCAGCAGTTTCCTCGACAGGGGCGTGAATTCACCCCTCCACTTT.

DNA for the CDR3: TGTGCCAGCAGCTTACGAGTGCATACGCAGTATTTT. Amino acid sequence: CASSLRVHTQYF. This rearrangement joins TRBV7-9 to TRBJ2-3; unclear D gene. The CDR3 is 12 amino acids. V was trimmed by 2 bases and J by 7 bases, leaving 7 bases between them. Germline CDR1 SEHNR, CDR2 FQNEAQ (reference sequence).